The sequence of this TCR beta chain was determined in a study of blood T cells in healthy people across ages. Germline CDR1 KGHSH, CDR2 LQKENI. V lost 1 base to trimming and J lost 2 bases, with 8 bases between them. CDR3 length: 14 residues. The second PCR ran about 6 to 12 cycles with a sample-barcoded 5' primer and J-beta primers. TCRdb used MiXCR to reprocess the 5' RACE reads, holding one entry per CDR3 protein. The sample has 700,000 to 900,000 distinct CDR3 sequences; more than 25% are singletons. The same data also contributed to another study, on T cells of mothers and their children.

The gene calls are TRBV18 and TRBJ1-1; no clear D. Material: blood. This clonotype was obtained from a boy aged 5-17 years in good health. CDR3 DNA sequence: TGTGCCAGCTCACCACAATCCCGCAACACTGAAGCTTTCTTT. This codes for CASSPQSRNTEAFF.